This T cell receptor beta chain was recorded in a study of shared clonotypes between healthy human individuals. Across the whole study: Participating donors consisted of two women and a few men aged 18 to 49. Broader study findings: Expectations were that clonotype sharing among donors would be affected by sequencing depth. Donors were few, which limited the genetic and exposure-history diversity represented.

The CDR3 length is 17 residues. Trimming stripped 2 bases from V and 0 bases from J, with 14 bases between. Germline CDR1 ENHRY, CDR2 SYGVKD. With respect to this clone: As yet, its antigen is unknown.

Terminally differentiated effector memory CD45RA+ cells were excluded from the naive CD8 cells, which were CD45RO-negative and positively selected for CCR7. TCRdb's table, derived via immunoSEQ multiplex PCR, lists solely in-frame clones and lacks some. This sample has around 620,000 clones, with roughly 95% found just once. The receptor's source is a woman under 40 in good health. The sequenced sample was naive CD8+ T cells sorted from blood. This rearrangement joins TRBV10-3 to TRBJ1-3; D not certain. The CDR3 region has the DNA TGTGCCATCAGTGAGCCGTCAACCTATCCCTCTGGAAACACCATATATTTT. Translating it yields CAISEPSTYPSGNTIYF.